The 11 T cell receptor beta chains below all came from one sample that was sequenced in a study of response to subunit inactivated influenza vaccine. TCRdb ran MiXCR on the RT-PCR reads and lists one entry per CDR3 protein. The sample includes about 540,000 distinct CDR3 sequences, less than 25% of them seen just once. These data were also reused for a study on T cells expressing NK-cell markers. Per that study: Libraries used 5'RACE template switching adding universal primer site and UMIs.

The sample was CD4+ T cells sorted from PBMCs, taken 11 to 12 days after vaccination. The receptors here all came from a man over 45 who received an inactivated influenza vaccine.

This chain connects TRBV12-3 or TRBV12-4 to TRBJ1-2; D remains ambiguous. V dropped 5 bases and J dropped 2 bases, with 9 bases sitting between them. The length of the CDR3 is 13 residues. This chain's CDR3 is CASSGGRNYGYTF. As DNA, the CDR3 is TGTGCCAGCAGTGGAGGCAGAAACTATGGCTACACCTTC.

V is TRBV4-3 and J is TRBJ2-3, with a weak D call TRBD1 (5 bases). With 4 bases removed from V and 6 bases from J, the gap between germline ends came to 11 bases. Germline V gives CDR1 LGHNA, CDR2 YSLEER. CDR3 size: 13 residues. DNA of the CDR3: TGCGCCAGCAGCCTTCGACAGTCGGATACGCAGTATTTT. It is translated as CASSLRQSDTQYF.

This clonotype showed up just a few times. The CDR3 is CASRPTAGETYNEQFF. The CDR3 DNA is TGCGCCAGCAGACCTACGGCGGGAGAGACCTACAATGAGCAGTTCTTC. The rearrangement joins TRBV5-1 to TRBJ2-1; 7 bases align to TRBD2. Germline loops: CDR1 SGHRS, CDR2 YFSETQ. This CDR3 region has 16 residues. The V gene end was trimmed by 5 bases and the J gene end by 2 bases; junction bases not matched to a gene: 10.

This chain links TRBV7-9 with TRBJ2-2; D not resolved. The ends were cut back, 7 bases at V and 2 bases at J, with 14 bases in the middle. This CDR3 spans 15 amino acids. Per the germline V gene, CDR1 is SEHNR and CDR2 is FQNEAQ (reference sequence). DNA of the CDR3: TGTGCCAGCATCCCACTGGGCACTAACACCGGGGAGCTGTTTTTT. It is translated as CASIPLGTNTGELFF.

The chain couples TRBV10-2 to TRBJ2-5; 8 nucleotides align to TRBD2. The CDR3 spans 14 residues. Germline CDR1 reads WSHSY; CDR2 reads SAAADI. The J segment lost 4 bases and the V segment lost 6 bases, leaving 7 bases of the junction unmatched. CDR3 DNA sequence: TGCGCCAGCAGATTTAGCGGGGAGGGAGAGACCCAGTACTTC. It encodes CASRFSGEGETQYF.

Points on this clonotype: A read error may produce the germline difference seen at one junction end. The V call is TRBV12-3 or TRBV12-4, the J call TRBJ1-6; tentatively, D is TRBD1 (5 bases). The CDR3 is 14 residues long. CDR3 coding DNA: TGTGCCAGCAGCTTAGACAGAAAGTCCTCACCCCTCCACTTT. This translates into CASSLDRKSSPLHF.

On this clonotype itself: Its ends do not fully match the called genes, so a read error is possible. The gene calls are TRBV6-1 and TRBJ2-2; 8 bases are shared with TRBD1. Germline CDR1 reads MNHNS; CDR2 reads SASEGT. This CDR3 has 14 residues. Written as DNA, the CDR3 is TGTGCCAGCAGTCGACAGGGGAACACCGGGGATCTGTTTTTT. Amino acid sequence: CASSRQGNTGDLFF.

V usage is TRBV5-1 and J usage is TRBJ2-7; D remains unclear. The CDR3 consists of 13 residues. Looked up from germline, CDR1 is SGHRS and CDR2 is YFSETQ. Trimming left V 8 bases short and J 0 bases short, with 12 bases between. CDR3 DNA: TGCGCCAGTAAGACCGACGCCTCCTACGAGCAGTACTTC. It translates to CASKTDASYEQYF.

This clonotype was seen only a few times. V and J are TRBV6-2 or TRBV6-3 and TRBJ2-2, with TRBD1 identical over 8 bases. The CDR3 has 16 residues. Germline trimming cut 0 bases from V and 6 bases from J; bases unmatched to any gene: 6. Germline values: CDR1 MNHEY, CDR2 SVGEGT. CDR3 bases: TGTGCCAGCAGTTACTCCGGGACAGGAACGTCCGGGGAGCTGTTTTTT. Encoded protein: CASSYSGTGTSGELFF.

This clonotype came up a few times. CDR3 in amino acids: CSVESPYEQYF. The DNA of the CDR3 is TGCAGCGTTGAATCCCCCTACGAGCAGTACTTC. V gene TRBV29-1 combines with J gene TRBJ2-7; unclear D gene. The CDR3 loop spans 11 amino acids. Germline lookup yields CDR1 SQVTM and CDR2 ANQGSEA. Between the trimmed V and J ends, which lost 2 bases and 2 bases, there was a span of 4 bases.

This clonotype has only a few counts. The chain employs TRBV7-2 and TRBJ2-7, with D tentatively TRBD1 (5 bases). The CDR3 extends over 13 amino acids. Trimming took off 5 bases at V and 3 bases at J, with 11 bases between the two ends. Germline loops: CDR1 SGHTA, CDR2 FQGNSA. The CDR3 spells CASSRPGYYEQYF. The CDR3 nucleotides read TGTGCCAGCAGCCGTCCAGGGTACTACGAGCAGTACTTC.